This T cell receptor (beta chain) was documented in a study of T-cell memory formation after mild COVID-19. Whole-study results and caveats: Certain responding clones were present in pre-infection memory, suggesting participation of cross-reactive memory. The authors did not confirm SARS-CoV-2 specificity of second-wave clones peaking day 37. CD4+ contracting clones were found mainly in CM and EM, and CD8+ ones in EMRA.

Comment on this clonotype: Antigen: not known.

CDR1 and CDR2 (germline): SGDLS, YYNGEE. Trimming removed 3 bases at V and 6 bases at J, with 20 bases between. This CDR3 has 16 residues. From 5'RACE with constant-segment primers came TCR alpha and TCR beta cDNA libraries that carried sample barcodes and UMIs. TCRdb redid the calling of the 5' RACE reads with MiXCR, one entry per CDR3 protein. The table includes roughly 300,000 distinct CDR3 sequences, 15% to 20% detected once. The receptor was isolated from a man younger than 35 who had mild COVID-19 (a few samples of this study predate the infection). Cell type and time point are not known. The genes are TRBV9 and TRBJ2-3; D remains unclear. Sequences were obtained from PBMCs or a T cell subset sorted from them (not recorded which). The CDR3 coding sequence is TGTGCCAGCAGCGGAGGAATACAGAATCTGGGGGATACGCAGTATTTT. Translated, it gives CASSGGIQNLGDTQYF.